A single sample gave rise to the 8 T cell receptor beta chains below, sequenced in a study of metastatic and nonmetastatic thyroid tumors. TCRdb reanalyzed the PCR reads via MiXCR. This sample has approximately 13,000 clones, with about 23% found just once. No patient received treatment before thyroid surgery. The sequencing input was blood. These receptors were taken from a female donor with papillary thyroid cancer or a benign thyroid nodule (not recorded which). Some clones in this sample may be carry-over from other donors' samples.

The V and J genes are TRBV11-2 and TRBJ2-3; no firm D call. The CDR3 spans 15 residues. Between the trimmed V and J ends, which lost 5 bases and 2 bases, there was a span of 14 bases. Germline V gives CDR1 SGHAT, CDR2 FQNNGV. The CDR3 nucleotides read TGTGCCAGCAGCCCCCGGGCTACTCTCACAGATACGCAGTATTTT. Its protein is CASSPRATLTDTQYF.

This clone was recorded many times. The V call is TRBV2, the J call TRBJ1-1; D not certain. CDR3 length: 14 residues. The germline gives CDR1 SNHLY, CDR2 FYNNEI. V gave up 3 bases and J gave up 2 bases, with 10 bases separating them. The CDR3, as DNA: TGTGCCAGCAGTGATCCCAGGCTCAACACTGAAGCTTTCTTT. Translation gives CASSDPRLNTEAFF.

This clone is labeled medium-sized. The V call is TRBV19, the J call TRBJ1-5; 7 nucleotides match TRBD1. Germline CDR1 reads LNHDA; CDR2 reads SQIVND (reference sequence). The CDR3 consists of 14 residues. Trimming at V came to 6 bases and at J to 4 bases, leaving 6 bases not matched to a gene. CDR3 bases: TGTGCCAGTAGCGGGACAGCCACAAATCAGCCCCAGCATTTT. It codes for CASSGTATNQPQHF.

This clone has at least ten counts. V gene TRBV7-6 combines with J gene TRBJ2-2; no definite D call. The CDR3 sequence is 15 residues long. Germline CDR1 reads SGHVS; CDR2 reads FNYEAQ. Trimming cost V 0 bases and J 6 bases, with 11 bases left between them. CDR3 in amino acids: CASSLAGEVAGELFF. For the CDR3, the DNA is TGTGCCAGCAGCTTAGCTGGAGAGGTAGCCGGGGAGCTGTTTTTT. Variable domain in full (rest from reference TRBV7-6 and TRBJ2-2): GAGVSQSPRYKVTKRGQDVALRCDPISGHVSLYWYRQALGQGPEFLTYFNYEAQQDKSGLPNDRFSAERPEGSISTLTIQRTEQRDSAMYRCASSLAGEVAGELFFGEGSRLTVL.

This clone was seen at least ten times. The chain employs TRBV20-1 and TRBJ2-6, with D possibly TRBD1 on 6 matching bases. The CDR3 covers 14 residues. In germline, CDR1 is DFQATT, CDR2 SNEGSKA (reference sequence). Trimming cost V 5 bases and J 3 bases, with 11 bases left between them. DNA for the CDR3: TGCAGTGCTTCGCAGGGGAGTGGGGCCAACGTCCTGACTTTC. It translates to CSASQGSGANVLTF.

This clone is classed as medium-sized. This chain uses TRBV28 with TRBJ1-2; D remains ambiguous. V dropped 10 bases and J dropped 2 bases, with 14 bases sitting between them. In germline, CDR1 is MDHEN, CDR2 SYDVKM. The CDR3 covers 13 residues. CDR3 amino acids: CATYENQNYGYTF. The CDR3 nucleotides read TGTGCCACCTACGAAAATCAGAACTATGGCTACACCTTC.

In DNA form, the CDR3 reads TGTGCCAGCAGCCTAACTAGCGGAGGGGACTTTGAGCAGTTCTTC. Translation gives CASSLTSGGDFEQFF. V gene TRBV6-1 combines with J gene TRBJ2-1; 8 positions match TRBD2. This CDR3 comprises 15 residues. With 6 bases clipped from V and 9 bases from J, the junction kept 13 bases outside the gene matches. The germline gives CDR1 MNHNS, CDR2 SASEGT.

The chain is built from TRBV30 and TRBJ1-5; unclear D gene. Germline CDR1 is GTSNPN and CDR2 is SVGIG (reference sequence). CDR3 length: 12 amino acids. Trimming left V 2 bases short and J 6 bases short, with 8 bases between. In DNA form, the CDR3 reads TGTGCCTGGAGTTCCGGAAGTCAGCCCCAGCATTTT. It codes for CAWSSGSQPQHF.